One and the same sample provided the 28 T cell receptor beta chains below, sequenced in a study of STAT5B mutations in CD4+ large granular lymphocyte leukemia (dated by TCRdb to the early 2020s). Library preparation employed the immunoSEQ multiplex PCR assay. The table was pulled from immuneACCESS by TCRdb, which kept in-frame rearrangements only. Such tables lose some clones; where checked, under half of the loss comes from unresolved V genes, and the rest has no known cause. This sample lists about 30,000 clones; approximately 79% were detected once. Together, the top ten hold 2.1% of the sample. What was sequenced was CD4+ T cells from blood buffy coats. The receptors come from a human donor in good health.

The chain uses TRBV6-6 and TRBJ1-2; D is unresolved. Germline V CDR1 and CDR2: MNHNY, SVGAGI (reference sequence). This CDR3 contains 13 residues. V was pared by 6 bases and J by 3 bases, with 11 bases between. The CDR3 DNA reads TGTGCCAGCAGCACAGAGGTTGACTATGGCTACACCTTC. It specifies CASSTEVDYGYTF.

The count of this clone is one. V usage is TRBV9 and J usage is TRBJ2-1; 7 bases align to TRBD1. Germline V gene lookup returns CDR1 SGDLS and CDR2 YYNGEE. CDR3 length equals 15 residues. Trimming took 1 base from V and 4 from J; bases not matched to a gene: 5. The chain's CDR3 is CASSVHETGYNEQFF. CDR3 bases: TGTGCCAGCAGCGTACACGAGACAGGGTACAATGAGCAGTTCTTC.

CDR3 sequence: CASSDRVGSYNSPLHF. CDR3 nucleotides: TGCGCCAGCAGTGACCGAGTGGGCTCCTATAATTCACCCCTCCACTTT. V gene TRBV10-2 combines with J gene TRBJ1-6; D gene ambiguous. Looked up from germline, CDR1 is WSHSY and CDR2 is SAAADI. The V and J ends lost 3 bases and 0 bases respectively, with 9 bases between them. The CDR3 consists of 16 residues.

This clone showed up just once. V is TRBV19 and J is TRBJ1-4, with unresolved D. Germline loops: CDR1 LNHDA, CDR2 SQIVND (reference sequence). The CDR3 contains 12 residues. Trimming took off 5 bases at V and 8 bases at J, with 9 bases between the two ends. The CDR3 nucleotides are TGTGCCAGTAGTTGGGGAGACGAAAAACTGTTTTTT. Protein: CASSWGDEKLFF.

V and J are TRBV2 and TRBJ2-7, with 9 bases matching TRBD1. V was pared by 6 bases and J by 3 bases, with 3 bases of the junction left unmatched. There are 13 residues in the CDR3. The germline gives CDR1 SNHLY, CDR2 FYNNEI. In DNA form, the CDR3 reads TGTGCCAGCAGGGGGACAGGGCTCTACGAGCAGTACTTC. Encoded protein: CASRGTGLYEQYF.

CDR3 bases: TGCAGCTTCGCCCAGGGAACCAATCAGCCCCAGCATTTT. Translated: CSFAQGTNQPQHF. J is TRBJ1-5 and V is TRBV29-1; maybe TRBD1 (5 bases). V lost 8 bases and J lost 3, with 14 bases in between. CDR1 and CDR2 (germline): SQVTM, ANQGSEA. CDR3 length equals 13 residues.

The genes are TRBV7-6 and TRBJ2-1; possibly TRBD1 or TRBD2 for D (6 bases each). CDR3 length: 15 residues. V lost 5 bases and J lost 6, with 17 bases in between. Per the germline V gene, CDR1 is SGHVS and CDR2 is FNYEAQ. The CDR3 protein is CASSHRDFPFNEQFF. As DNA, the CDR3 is TGTGCCAGCAGCCACAGGGACTTTCCATTCAATGAGCAGTTCTTC.

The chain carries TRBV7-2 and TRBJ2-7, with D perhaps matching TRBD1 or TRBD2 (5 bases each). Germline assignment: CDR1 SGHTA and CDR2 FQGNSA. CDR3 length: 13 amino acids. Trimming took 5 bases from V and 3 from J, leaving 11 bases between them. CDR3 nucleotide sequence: TGTGCCAGCAGCCCGGGACGGAACTACGAGCAGTACTTC. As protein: CASSPGRNYEQYF.

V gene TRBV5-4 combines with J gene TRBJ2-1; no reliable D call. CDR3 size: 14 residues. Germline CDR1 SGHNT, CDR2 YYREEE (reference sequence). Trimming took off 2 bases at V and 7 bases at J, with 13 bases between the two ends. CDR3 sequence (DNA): TGTGCCAGCAGCTTAGCTGGGAATGGTAATGAGCAGTTCTTC. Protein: CASSLAGNGNEQFF.

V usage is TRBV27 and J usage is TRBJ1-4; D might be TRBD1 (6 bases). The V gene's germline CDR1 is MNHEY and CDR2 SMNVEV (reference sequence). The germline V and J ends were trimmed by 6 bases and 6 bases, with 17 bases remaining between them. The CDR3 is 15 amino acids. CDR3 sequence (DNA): TGTGCCAGCAGACTACAGGGCTCTAGGGATGAAAAACTGTTTTTT. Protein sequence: CASRLQGSRDEKLFF.

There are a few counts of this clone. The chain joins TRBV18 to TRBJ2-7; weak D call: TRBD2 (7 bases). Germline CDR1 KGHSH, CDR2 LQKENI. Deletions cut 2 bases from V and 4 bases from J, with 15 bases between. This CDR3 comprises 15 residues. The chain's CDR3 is CASSPSGGAGYEQYF. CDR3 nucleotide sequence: TGTGCCAGCTCACCATCGGGGGGCGCAGGTTACGAGCAGTACTTC.

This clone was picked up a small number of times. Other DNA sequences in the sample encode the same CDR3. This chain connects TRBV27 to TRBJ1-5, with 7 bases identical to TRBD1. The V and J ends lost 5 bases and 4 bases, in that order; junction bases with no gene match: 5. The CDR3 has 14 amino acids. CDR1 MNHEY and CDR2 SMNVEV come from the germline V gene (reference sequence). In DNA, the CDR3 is TGTGCCAGCAGTCTGGGACAGTTAAATCAGCCCCAGCATTTT. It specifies CASSLGQLNQPQHF.

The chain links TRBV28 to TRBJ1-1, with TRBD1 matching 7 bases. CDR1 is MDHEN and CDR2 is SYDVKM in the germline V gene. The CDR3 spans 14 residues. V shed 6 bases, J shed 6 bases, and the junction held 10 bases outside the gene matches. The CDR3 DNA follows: TGTGCCAGCAGACCAGGGGGGATTATTGCTGAAGCTTTCTTT. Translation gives CASRPGGIIAEAFF.

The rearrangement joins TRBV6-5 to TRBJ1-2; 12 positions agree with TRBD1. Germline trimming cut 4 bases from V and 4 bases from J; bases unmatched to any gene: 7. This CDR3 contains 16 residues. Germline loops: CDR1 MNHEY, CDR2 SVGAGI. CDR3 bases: TGTGCCAGCAGTTGGGACAGGGGGCGCGACTTCTATGGCTACACCTTC. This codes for CASSWDRGRDFYGYTF.

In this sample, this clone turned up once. CDR3 bases: TGTGCCAGCAGTCCCACAGGGAAGAGAAGCTCCTACAATGAGCAGTTCTTC. Residues: CASSPTGKRSSYNEQFF. The chain joins TRBV28 to TRBJ2-1, with D possibly matching TRBD1 (6 bases). The CDR3 is made up of 17 amino acids. V was trimmed by 5 bases and J by 0 bases, leaving 17 bases between them. Germline CDR1 and CDR2: MDHEN and SYDVKM.

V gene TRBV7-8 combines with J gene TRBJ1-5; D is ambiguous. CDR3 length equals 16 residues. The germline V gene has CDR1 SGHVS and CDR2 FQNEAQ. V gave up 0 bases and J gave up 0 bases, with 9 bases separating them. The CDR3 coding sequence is TGTGCCAGCAGCTTAGCCCTTACTTATAGCAATCAGCCCCAGCATTTT. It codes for CASSLALTYSNQPQHF.

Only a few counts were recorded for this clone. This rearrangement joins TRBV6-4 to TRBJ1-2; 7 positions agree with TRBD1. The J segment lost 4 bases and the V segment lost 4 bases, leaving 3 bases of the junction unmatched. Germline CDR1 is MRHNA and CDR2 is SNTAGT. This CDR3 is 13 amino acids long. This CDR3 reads CASSGQGSYGYTF. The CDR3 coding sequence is TGTGCCAGCAGTGGACAGGGTTCCTATGGCTACACCTTC.

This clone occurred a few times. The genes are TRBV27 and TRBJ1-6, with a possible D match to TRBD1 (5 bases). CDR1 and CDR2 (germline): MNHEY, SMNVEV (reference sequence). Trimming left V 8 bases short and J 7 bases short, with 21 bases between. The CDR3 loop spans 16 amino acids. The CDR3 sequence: CASRAGTEPINSPLHF. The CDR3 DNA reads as TGTGCCAGCCGAGCCGGGACGGAACCGATAAATTCACCCCTCCACTTT.

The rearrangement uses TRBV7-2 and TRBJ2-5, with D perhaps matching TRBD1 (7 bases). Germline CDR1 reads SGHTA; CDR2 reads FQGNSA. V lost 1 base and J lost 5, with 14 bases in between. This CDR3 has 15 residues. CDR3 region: CASSLGDRDFETQYF. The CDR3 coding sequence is TGTGCCAGCAGCTTAGGAGACAGGGACTTCGAGACCCAGTACTTC.

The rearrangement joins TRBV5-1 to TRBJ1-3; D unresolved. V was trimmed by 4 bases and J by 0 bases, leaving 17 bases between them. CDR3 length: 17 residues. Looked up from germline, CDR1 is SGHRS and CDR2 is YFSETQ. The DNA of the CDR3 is TGCGCCAGCAGCCTCGGGAAGAACCAGATCTCTGGAAACACCATATATTTT. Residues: CASSLGKNQISGNTIYF.

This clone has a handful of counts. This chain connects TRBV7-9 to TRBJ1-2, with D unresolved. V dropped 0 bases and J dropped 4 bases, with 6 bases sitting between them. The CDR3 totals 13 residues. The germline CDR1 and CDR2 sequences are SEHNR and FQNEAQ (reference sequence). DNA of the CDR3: TGTGCCAGCAGCTTAGCAGGGATCTATGGCTACACCTTC. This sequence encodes CASSLAGIYGYTF.

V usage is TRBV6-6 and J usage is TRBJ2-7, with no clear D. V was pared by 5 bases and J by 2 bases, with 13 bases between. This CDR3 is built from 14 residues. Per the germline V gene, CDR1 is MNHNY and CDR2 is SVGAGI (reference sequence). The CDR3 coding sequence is TGTGCCAGCAGTCTTCCTGCGCCCGCCTACGAGCAGTACTTC. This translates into CASSLPAPAYEQYF.

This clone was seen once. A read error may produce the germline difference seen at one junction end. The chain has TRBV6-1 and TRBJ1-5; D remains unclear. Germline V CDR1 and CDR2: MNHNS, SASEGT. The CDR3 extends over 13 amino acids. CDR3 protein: CVSSAAFNQPQHF. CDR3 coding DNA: TGTGTCAGCAGTGCAGCTTTCAATCAGCCCCAGCATTTT.

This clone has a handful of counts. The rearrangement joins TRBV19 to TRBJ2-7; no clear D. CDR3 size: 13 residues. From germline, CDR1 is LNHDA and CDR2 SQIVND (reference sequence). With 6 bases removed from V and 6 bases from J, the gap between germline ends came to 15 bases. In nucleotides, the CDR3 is TGTGCCAGTAGCCCCCGGACCCGCGGCGAGCAGTACTTC. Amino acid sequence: CASSPRTRGEQYF.

The CDR3 DNA sequence: TGTGCCAGCAGGCAAGGCGGGGGCGCAGGTGGCTACACCTTC. Protein sequence: CASRQGGGAGGYTF. The chain has TRBV28 and TRBJ1-2, with D possibly matching TRBD1 (6 bases). Germline-derived CDR1 and CDR2 are MDHEN and SYDVKM. V lost 6 bases and J 7 bases, leaving 18 bases between the germline ends. The CDR3 consists of 14 residues.

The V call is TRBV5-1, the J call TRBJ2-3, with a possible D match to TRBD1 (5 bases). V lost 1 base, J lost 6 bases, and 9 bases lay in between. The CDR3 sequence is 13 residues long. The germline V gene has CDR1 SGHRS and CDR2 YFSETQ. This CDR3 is CASSLSRVDTQYF. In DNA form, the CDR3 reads TGCGCCAGCAGCTTGAGCAGGGTGGATACGCAGTATTTT.

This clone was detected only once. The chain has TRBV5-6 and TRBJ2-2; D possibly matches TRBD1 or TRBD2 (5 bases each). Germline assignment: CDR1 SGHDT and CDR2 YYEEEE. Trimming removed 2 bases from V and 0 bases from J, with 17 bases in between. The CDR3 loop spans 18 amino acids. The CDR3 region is CASSLGTWGTSNTGELFF. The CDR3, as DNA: TGTGCCAGCAGCTTAGGAACGTGGGGGACGTCGAACACCGGGGAGCTGTTTTTT.

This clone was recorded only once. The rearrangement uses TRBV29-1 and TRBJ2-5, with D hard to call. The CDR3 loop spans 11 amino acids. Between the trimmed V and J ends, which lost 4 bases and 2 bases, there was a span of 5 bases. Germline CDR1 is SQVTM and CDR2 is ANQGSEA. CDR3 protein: CSVVQQETQYF. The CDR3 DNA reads TGCAGCGTTGTACAGCAAGAGACCCAGTACTTC.